Listed below are T cell receptor beta chains from one sample, sequenced in a study of T cell repertoires in cytomegalovirus infection. TCRdb reanalysed the reads using MiXCR and keeps one entry per CDR3 protein. The sample has 450,000 to 600,000 distinct CDR3 sequences; around a third are singletons. The antigens of these receptors remain unknown. The input for sequencing was cultured PBMCs, taken from culture after CMV antigen stimulation. The receptors derive from a human donor in good health (CMV status not recorded). Some clones in this sample may be carry-over from other donors' samples. Both conserved end residues are part of each CDR3. The order of the fields is clone size, D gene, V gene, J gene, CDR3 DNA, CDR3 protein. The D gene is left open where the match is weak. Size is stated for part of the rows, as once, few or many counts, or as a class when the clone is expanded.

>few|NA|TRBV7-8|TRBJ2-1
TGTGCCAGCAGCTTAGGGGTACGGGATTGGGGTGAGCAGTTCTTC
CASSLGVRDWGEQFF
>NA|NA|TRBV7-2|TRBJ2-7
TGTGCCAGCAGCCTCCTCGCGGCCTTGGGAGAGCAGTACTTC
CASSLLAALGEQYF
>NA|NA|TRBV7-2|TRBJ1-2
TGTGCCAGCAGCTTAGTTAGGACACAATATGGCTACACCTTC
CASSLVRTQYGYTF
>NA|NA|TRBV28|TRBJ1-6
TGTGCCAGCAGTTCCCCTCAGAAGGACTCACCCCTCCACTTT
CASSSPQKDSPLHF
>NA|TRBD2|TRBV6-2/TRBV6-3|TRBJ2-1
TGTGCCAGCGGGTCTCTAGCGGGAGTTAACCCTGAGCAGTTCTTC
CASGSLAGVNPEQFF
>NA|NA|TRBV9|TRBJ2-2
TGTGCCAGCAGCGTAGGGGGACTCCTGAACACCGGGGAGCTGTTTTTT
CASSVGGLLNTGELFF
>few|NA|TRBV6-1|TRBJ2-6
TGTGCCAGCGTCGCAGGGAATTCTGGGGCCAACGTCCTGACTTTC
CASVAGNSGANVLTF
>NA|TRBD1|TRBV29-1|TRBJ1-5
TGCAGCGTCGGACAGGGGAGTCAGCCCCAGCATTTT
CSVGQGSQPQHF
>NA|TRBD2|TRBV9|TRBJ2-2
TGTGCCAGCAGCGGGAGTGGTGGGAGGGAGGAGCTGTTTTTT
CASSGSGGREELFF
>NA|TRBD2|TRBV6-2/TRBV6-3|TRBJ2-3
TGTGCCAGCAGTTACTCACCGGACTCCGGACTAGCGGGACGAGATACGCAGTATTTT
CASSYSPDSGLAGRDTQYF
>few|TRBD1|TRBV19|TRBJ2-3
TGTGCCAGTAGTGGACAGGTCGTCACAGATACGCAGTATTTT
CASSGQVVTDTQYF
>NA|NA|TRBV4-3|TRBJ2-7
TGCGCCAGCAGCCAAGAATGGACATCCTACGAGCAGTACTTC
CASSQEWTSYEQYF
>NA|TRBD2|TRBV29-1|TRBJ2-1
TGCAGCGTATCGACTAGCGGGTACAATGAGCAGTTCTTC
CSVSTSGYNEQFF
>many|TRBD1|TRBV2|TRBJ1-1
TGTGCCAGCAGTGGTTTAGGGACAGCTAACACTGAAGCTTTCTTT
CASSGLGTANTEAFF
>NA|NA|TRBV7-9|TRBJ1-2
TGTGCCAGCAGCTTCCCGCTGGGGAATGGCTACACCTTC
CASSFPLGNGYTF
>NA|TRBD2|TRBV30|TRBJ2-1
TGTGCCTGGAGTGTACAACTAGCGGGAGAGAAAATCTTC
CAWSVQLAGEKIF
>NA|NA|TRBV11-2|TRBJ2-4
TGTGCCAGCAGCTTAGTTGAGGAAAACATTCAGTACTTC
CASSLVEENIQYF
>few|TRBD2|TRBV12-3/TRBV12-4|TRBJ2-1
TGTGCCAGCAGAAAGGGACTAGCGAACACCCTACTCGCCCCATATGAGCAGTTCTTC
CASRKGLANTLLAPYEQFF
>NA|NA|TRBV20-1|TRBJ2-7
TGCAGTGCTCCAGACAGGACCCTTTCCTACGAGCAGTACTTC
CSAPDRTLSYEQYF
>NA|NA|TRBV2|TRBJ2-5
TGTGCCAGCACGTACACCCAAGAGACCCAGTACTTC
CASTYTQETQYF
>NA|TRBD2|TRBV7-9|TRBJ2-3
TGTGCCAGCAGCTTAGCCCCACGGGAGGTAGATACGCAGTATTTT
CASSLAPREVDTQYF
>NA|TRBD1|TRBV19|TRBJ1-2
TGTGCCAGTAGTACACGGGACAGGATCCTCTCTAACTATGGCTACACCTTC
CASSTRDRILSNYGYTF
>NA|TRBD1|TRBV25-1|TRBJ1-1
TGTGCCAGCAACACTGGACAGGGCAGCACTGAAGCTTTCTTT
CASNTGQGSTEAFF
>NA|TRBD2|TRBV12-5|TRBJ2-2
TGTGCTAGTGGTTTGGGACTAGCGGGGAACACCGGGGAGCTGTTTTTT
CASGLGLAGNTGELFF
>NA|TRBD1|TRBV7-8|TRBJ2-5
TGTGCCAGCAGCCAGGGGGCGGGAACTCACCAAGAGACCCAGTACTTC
CASSQGAGTHQETQYF
>NA|TRBD1|TRBV29-1|TRBJ2-2
TGCAGCGTGACAGGGTTATCCGGGGAGCTGTTTTTT
CSVTGLSGELFF